This T cell receptor beta chain was recorded in a study of CD8 T cells in Susac syndrome. Random hexamers primed reverse transcription of about 0.5 to 1 ug RNA. In TCRdb, the immunoSEQ multiplex PCR reads were re-called with MiXCR into one record per CDR3 protein. The sample carries about 120,000 distinct CDR3 sequences, around 94% recorded once. The V gene lost 0 bases and the J gene lost 7 bases, with 1 base spanning the gap. The CDR3 runs 10 residues. Germline V lookup: CDR1 SGHRS, CDR2 YFSETQ. This rearrangement joins TRBV5-1 to TRBJ2-5, with no clear D. The source material was CD8+ T cells from PBMCs. The clonotype was recovered from a human donor with Susac syndrome. The chain's CDR3 is CASSLATQYF. DNA for the CDR3: TGCGCCAGCAGCTTGGCGACCCAGTACTTC.